Presented here are 4 T cell receptor beta chains from one specimen sequenced in a study of T cell responses to AZD1222 COVID-19 vaccine (dated by TCRdb to the early 2020s). The receptor library was made with the immunoSEQ multiplex PCR assay. Here the immuneACCESS table is served through TCRdb, limited to in-frame sequences with V and J called. Missing clones are a known gap in these copies; in checked studies unresolved V genes cover under half, and the rest lacks a known reason. Present in this sample are approximately 82,000 clones, around nine tenths of which were seen just once. Of the sample, under 3.5% is held by the ten largest clones. What the time point label conveys for this sample: about 28 days (+/-7) after the second vaccine dose. Source: peripheral blood, taken 28 days after the second AZD1222 dose. The receptors stem from an adult who received the AZD1222 COVID-19 vaccine.

The V call is TRBV4-1, the J call TRBJ2-5; 10 bases fit TRBD1. With 1 base clipped from V and 3 bases from J, the junction kept 5 bases outside the gene matches. This CDR3 is 16 amino acids long. Germline CDR1 MGHRA, CDR2 YSYEKL. In nucleotides, the CDR3 is TGCGCCAGCAGCCAAGGGGACAGGGGCTTGGAAGAGACCCAGTACTTC. Protein product: CASSQGDRGLEETQYF.

V gene TRBV5-5 combines with J gene TRBJ2-6; D is unresolved. The V gene's germline CDR1 is SGHKS and CDR2 YYEKEE (reference sequence). The CDR3 is made up of 15 amino acids. The V gene lost 1 base and the J gene lost 4 bases, with 9 bases spanning the gap. CDR3 bases: TGTGCCAGCAGCTTGAGGGAATCAGGGGCCAACGTCCTGACTTTC. This translates into CASSLRESGANVLTF.

This chain links TRBV6-5 with TRBJ1-4; D uncertain. Between the trimmed V and J ends, which lost 2 bases and 5 bases, there was a span of 3 bases. The CDR3 has 12 amino acids. Germline CDR1 is MNHEY and CDR2 is SVGAGI. The CDR3 loop reads CASSYTNEKLFF. The CDR3 DNA follows: TGTGCCAGCAGTTACACGAATGAAAAACTGTTTTTT.

In this sample, this clone turned up once. CDR3 region: CASRRLAGGFYEQYF. The CDR3 DNA sequence: TGTGCCAGCAGACGACTAGCGGGGGGATTTTACGAGCAGTACTTC. This rearrangement joins TRBV28 to TRBJ2-7, with TRBD2 matching over 13 bases. The CDR3 is 15 amino acids. V gave up 6 bases and J gave up 4 bases; unmatched junction bases: 6. CDR1 MDHEN and CDR2 SYDVKM come from the germline V gene.